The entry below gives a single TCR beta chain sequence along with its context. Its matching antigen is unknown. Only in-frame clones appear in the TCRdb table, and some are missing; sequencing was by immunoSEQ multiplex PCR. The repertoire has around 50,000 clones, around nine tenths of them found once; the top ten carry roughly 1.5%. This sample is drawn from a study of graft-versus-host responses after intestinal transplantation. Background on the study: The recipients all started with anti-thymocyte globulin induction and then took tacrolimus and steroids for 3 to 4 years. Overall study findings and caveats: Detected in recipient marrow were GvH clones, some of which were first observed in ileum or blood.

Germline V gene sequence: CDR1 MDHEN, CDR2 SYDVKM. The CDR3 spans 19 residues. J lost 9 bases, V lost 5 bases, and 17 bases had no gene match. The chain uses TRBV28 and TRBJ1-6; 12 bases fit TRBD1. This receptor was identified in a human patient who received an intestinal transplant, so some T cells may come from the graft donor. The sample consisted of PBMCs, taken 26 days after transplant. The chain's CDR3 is CASSPPGTGGAWGSSPLHF. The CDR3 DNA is TGTGCCAGCAGTCCCCCCGGGACAGGGGGCGCTTGGGGAAGTTCACCCCTCCACTTT. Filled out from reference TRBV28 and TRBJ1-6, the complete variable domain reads DVKVTQSSRYLVKRTGEKVFLECVQDMDHENMFWYRQDPGLGLRLIYFSYDVKMKEKGDIPEGYSVSREKKERFSLILESASTNQTSMYLCASSPPGTGGAWGSSPLHFGNGTRLTVT.